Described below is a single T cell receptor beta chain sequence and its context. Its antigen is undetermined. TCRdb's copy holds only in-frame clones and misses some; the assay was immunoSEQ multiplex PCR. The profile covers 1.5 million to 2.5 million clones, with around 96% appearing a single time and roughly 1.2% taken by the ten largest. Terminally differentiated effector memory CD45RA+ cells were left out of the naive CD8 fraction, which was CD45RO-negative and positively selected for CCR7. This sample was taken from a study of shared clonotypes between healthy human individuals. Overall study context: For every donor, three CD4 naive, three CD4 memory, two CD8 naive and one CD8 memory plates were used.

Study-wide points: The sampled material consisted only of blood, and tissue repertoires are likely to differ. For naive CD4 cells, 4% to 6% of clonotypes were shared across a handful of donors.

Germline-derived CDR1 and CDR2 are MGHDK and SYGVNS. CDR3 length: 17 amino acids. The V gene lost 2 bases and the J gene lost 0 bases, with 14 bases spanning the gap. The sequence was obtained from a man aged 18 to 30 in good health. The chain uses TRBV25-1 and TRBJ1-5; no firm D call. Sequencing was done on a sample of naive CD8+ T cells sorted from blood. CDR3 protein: CASSEAVGGYSNQPQHF. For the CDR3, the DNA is TGTGCCAGCAGTGAAGCGGTGGGAGGGTATAGCAATCAGCCCCAGCATTTT.